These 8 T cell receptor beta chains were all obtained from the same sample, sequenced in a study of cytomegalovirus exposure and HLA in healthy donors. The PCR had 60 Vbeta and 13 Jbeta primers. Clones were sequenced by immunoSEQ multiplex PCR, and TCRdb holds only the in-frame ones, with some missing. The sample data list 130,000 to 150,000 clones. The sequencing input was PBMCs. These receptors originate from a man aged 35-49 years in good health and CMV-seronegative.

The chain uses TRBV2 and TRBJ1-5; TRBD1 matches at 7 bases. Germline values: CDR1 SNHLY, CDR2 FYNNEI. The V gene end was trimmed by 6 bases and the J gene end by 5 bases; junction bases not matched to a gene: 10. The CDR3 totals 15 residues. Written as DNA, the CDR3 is TGTGCCAGCAGAGCAACTGACAGGGATCATCAGCCCCAGCATTTT. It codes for CASRATDRDHQPQHF.

In DNA form, the CDR3 reads TGCGCCAGCAGCTTTGGTCAGCAGCGGAAGTCTTACGAGCAGTACTTC. Translation: CASSFGQQRKSYEQYF. The chain recombines TRBV5-1 with TRBJ2-7; a possible D gene is TRBD2 (5 bases). The CDR3 length is 16 residues. V was cut by 2 bases and J by 4 bases, with 19 bases left in between. The germline gives CDR1 SGHRS, CDR2 YFSETQ. Looking up the rest from reference TRBV5-1 and TRBJ2-7 gives the full variable domain: KAGVTQTPRYLIKTRGQQVTLSCSPISGHRSVSWYQQTPGQGLQFLFEYFSETQRNKGNFPGRFSGRQFSNSRSEMNVSTLELGDSALYLCASSFGQQRKSYEQYFGPGTRLTVT.

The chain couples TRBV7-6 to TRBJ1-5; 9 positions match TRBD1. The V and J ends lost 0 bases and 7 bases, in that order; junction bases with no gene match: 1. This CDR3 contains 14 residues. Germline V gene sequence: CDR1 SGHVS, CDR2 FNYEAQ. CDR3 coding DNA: TGTGCCAGCAGCTTAGCGGACAGGGGCCAGCCCCAGCATTTT. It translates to CASSLADRGQPQHF.

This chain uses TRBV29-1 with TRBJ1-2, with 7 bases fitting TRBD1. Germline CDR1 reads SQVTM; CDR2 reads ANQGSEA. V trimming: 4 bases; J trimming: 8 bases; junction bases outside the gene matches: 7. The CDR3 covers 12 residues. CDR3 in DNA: TGCAGCGTTGCCGACAGGGAGTTCGGCTACACCTTC. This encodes CSVADREFGYTF.

CDR3 DNA: TGCAGCGTTGGGGAGGGGAACGAGCAGTACTTC. This gives the protein CSVGEGNEQYF. The rearrangement links TRBV29-1 to TRBJ2-7, with TRBD2 identical over 7 bases. The length of the CDR3 is 11 residues. CDR1 SQVTM and CDR2 ANQGSEA come from the germline V gene. After removal of 4 bases from V and 5 bases from J, the junction contained 2 bases not matched to a gene.

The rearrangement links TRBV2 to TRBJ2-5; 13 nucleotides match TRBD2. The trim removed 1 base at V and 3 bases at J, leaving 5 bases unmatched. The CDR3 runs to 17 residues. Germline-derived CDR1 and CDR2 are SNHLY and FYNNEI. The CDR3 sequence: CASSEEAGLAGEETQYF. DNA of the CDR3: TGTGCCAGCAGTGAAGAAGCTGGACTAGCGGGGGAAGAGACCCAGTACTTC.

Here the CDR3 reads CASRASGGRTYNQPQHF. As DNA, the CDR3 is TGTGCCAGCAGGGCGTCGGGGGGCCGCACCTACAATCAGCCCCAGCATTTT. The rearrangement uses TRBV28 and TRBJ1-5; TRBD1 is a possible D gene (6 bases). CDR1 is MDHEN, CDR2 SYDVKM, per germline. With 6 bases removed from V and 3 bases from J, the gap between germline ends came to 21 bases. This CDR3 contains 17 residues.

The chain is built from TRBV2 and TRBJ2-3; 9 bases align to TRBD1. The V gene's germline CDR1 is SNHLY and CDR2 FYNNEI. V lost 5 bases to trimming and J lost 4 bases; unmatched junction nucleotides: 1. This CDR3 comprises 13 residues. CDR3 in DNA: TGTGCCAGCAGTCGGGACAGGGCAGATACGCAGTATTTT. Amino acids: CASSRDRADTQYF.